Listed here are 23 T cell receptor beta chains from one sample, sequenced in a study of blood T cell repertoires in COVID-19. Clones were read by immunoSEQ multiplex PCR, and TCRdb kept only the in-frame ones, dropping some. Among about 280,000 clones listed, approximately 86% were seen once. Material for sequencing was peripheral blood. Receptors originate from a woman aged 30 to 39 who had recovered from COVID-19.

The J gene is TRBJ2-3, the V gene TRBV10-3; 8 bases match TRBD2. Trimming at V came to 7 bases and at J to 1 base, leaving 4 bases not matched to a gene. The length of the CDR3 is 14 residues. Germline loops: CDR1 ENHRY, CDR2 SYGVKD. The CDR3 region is CAIISGNGTDTQYF. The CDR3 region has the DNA TGTGCCATCATTAGCGGGAACGGCACAGATACGCAGTATTTT.

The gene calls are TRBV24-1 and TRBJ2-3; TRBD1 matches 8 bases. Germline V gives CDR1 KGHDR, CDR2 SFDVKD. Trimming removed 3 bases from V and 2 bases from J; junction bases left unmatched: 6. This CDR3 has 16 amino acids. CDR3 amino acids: CATSDGGTGNTDTQYF. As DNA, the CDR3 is TGTGCCACCAGTGATGGAGGGACAGGTAACACAGATACGCAGTATTTT.

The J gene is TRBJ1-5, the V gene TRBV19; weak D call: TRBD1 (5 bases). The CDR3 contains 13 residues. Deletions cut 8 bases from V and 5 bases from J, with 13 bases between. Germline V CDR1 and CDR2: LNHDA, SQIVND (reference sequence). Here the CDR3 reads CASLGQPYQPQHF. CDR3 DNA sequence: TGTGCCAGTTTGGGGCAGCCCTATCAGCCCCAGCATTTT.

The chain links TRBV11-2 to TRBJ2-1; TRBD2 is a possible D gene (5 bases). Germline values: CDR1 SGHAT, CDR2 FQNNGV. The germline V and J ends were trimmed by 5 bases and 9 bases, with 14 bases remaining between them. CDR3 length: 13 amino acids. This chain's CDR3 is CASSALGVGEQFF. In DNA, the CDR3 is TGTGCCAGCAGCGCACTGGGAGTTGGTGAGCAGTTCTTC.

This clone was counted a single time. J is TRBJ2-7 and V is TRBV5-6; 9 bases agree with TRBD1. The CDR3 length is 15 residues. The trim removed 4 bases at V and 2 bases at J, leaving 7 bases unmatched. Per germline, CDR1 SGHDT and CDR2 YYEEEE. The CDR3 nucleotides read TGTGCCAGCAGCGGAAACCGGGACAGGGCCTACGAGCAGTACTTC. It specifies CASSGNRDRAYEQYF.

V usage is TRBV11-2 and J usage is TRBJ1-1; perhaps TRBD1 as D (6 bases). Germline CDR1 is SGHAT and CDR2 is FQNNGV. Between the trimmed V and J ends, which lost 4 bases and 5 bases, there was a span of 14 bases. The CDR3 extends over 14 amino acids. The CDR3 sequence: CASSSGGIGTEAFF. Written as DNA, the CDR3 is TGTGCCAGCAGCTCGGGGGGCATCGGTACTGAAGCTTTCTTT.

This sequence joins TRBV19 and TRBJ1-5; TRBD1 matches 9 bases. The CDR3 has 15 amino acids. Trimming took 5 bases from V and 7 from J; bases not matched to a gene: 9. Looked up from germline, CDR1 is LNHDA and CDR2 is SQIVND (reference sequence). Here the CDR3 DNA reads TGTGCCAGTAGTTTCGGACAGGGGAGCCGGCAGCCCCAGCATTTT. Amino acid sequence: CASSFGQGSRQPQHF.

CDR3 nucleotides: TGTGCCATCAGTGAGTCGTCACAGGGAGGGAACTATGGCTACACCTTC. Protein sequence: CAISESSQGGNYGYTF. The chain links TRBV10-3 to TRBJ1-2; TRBD1 is a possible D gene (6 bases). Germline V lookup: CDR1 ENHRY, CDR2 SYGVKD. The length of the CDR3 is 16 residues. The ends were cut back, 0 bases at V and 2 bases at J, with 13 bases in the middle.

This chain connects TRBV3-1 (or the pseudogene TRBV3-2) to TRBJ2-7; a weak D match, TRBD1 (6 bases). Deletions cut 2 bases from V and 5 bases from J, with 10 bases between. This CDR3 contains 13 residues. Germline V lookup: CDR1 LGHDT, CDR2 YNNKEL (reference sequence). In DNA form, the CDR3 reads TGTGCCAGCAGCCAAAACAGGGTCCACGAGCAGTACTTC. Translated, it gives CASSQNRVHEQYF.

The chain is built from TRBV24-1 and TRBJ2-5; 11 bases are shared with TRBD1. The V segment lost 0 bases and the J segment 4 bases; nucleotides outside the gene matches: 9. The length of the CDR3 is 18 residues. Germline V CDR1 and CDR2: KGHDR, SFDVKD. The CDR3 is CATSDLDPGQGGGETQYF. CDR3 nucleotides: TGTGCCACCAGTGATTTGGACCCGGGACAGGGGGGCGGAGAGACCCAGTACTTC.

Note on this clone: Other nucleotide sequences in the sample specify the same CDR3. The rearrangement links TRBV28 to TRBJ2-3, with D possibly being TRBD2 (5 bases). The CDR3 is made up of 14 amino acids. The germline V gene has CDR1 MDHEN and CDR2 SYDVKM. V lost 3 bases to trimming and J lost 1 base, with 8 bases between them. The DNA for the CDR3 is TGTGCCAGCAGTTTTCTTAGCGGCACAGATACGCAGTATTTT. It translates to CASSFLSGTDTQYF.

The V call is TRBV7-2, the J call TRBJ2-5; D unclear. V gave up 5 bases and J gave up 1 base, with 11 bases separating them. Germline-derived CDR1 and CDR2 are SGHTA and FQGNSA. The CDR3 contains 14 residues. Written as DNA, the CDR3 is TGTGCCAGCAGCGGTGACCTAGTCCAAGAGACCCAGTACTTC. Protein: CASSGDLVQETQYF.

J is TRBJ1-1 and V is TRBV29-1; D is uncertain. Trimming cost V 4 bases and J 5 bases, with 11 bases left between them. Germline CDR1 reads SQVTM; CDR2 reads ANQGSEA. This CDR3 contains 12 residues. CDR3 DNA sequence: TGCAGCGTTGGGGGAGGAGGGACTGAAGCTTTCTTT. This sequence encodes CSVGGGGTEAFF. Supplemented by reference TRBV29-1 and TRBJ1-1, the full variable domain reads SAVISQKPSRDICQRGTSLTIQCQVDSQVTMMFWYRQQPGQSLTLIATANQGSEATYESGFVIDKFPISRPNLTFSTLTVSNMSPEDSSIYLCSVGGGGTEAFFGQGTRLTVV.

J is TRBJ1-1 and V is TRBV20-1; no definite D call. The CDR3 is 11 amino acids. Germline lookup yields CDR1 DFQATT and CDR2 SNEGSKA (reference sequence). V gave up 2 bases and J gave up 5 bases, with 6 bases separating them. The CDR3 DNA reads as TGCAGTGCTAGACAGGATACTGAAGCTTTCTTT. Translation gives CSARQDTEAFF.

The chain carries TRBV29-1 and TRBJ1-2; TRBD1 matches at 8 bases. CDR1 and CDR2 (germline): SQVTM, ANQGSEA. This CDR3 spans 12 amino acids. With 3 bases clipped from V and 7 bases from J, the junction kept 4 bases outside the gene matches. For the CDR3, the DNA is TGCAGCGTTGAGAGACAGGGGCCTGGCTACACCTTC. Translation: CSVERQGPGYTF. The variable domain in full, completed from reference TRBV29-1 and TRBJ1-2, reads SAVISQKPSRDICQRGTSLTIQCQVDSQVTMMFWYRQQPGQSLTLIATANQGSEATYESGFVIDKFPISRPNLTFSTLTVSNMSPEDSSIYLCSVERQGPGYTFGSGTRLTVV.

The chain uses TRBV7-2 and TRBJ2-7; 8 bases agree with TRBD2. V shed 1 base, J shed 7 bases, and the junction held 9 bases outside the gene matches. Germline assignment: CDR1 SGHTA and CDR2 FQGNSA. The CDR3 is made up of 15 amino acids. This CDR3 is CASSLVTAGVGEQYF. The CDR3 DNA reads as TGTGCCAGCAGCTTAGTGACAGCGGGAGTAGGGGAGCAGTACTTC. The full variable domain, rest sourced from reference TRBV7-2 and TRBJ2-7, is GAGVSQSPSNKVTEKGKDVELRCDPISGHTALYWYRQSLGQGLEFLIYFQGNSAPDKSGLPSDRFSAERTGGSVSTLTIQRTQQEDSAVYLCASSLVTAGVGEQYFGPGTRLTVT.

The CDR3 loop is CAISEGRDNQPQHF. CDR3 nucleotide sequence: TGTGCCATCAGTGAAGGACGGGACAATCAGCCCCAGCATTTT. The gene calls are TRBV10-3 and TRBJ1-5; the D is unclear. V was cut by 3 bases and J by 3 bases, with 9 bases left in between. This CDR3 has 14 amino acids. Germline loops: CDR1 ENHRY, CDR2 SYGVKD.

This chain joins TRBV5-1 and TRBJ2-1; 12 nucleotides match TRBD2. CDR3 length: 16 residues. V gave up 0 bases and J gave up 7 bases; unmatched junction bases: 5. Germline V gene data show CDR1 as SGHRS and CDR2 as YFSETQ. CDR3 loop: CASSLGRLAGDNEQFF. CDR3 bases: TGCGCCAGCAGCTTGGGCCGACTAGCGGGAGATAATGAGCAGTTCTTC.

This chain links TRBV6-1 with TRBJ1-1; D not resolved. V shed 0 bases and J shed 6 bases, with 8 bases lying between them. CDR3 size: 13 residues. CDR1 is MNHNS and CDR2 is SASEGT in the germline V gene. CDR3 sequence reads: CASSEAGRPEAFF. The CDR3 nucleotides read TGTGCCAGCAGTGAAGCGGGCAGACCTGAAGCTTTCTTT.

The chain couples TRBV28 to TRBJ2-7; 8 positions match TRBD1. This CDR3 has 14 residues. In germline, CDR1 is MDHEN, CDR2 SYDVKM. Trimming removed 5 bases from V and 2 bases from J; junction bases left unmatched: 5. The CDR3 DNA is TGTGCCAGCAGTACCTCACAGGGGGCCTACGAGCAGTACTTC. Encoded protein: CASSTSQGAYEQYF. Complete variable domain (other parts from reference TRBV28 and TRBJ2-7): DVKVTQSSRYLVKRTGEKVFLECVQDMDHENMFWYRQDPGLGLRLIYFSYDVKMKEKGDIPEGYSVSREKKERFSLILESASTNQTSMYLCASSTSQGAYEQYFGPGTRLTVT.

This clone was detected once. The CDR3 spells CASSSQKGVGEQFF. Here the CDR3 DNA reads TGTGCCAGCAGCTCCCAGAAGGGGGTTGGTGAGCAGTTCTTC. The chain combines TRBV9 with TRBJ2-1, with D maybe TRBD1 (6 bases). Trimming took off 4 bases at V and 9 bases at J, with 17 bases between the two ends. The V gene's germline CDR1 is SGDLS and CDR2 YYNGEE. The CDR3 has 14 residues.

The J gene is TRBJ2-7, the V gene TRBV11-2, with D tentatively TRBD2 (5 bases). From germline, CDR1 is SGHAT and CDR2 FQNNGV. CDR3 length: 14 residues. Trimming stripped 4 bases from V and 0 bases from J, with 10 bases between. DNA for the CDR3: TGTGCCAGCAGCTCGGCCGCGGGCTCCTACGAGCAGTACTTC. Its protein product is CASSSAAGSYEQYF.

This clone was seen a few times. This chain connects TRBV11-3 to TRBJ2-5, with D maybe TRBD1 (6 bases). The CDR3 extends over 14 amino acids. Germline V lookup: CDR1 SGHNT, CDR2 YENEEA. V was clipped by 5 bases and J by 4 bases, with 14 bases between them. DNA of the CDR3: TGTGCCAGCAGCCTGGGGGCGGAACTAGAGACCCAGTACTTC. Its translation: CASSLGAELETQYF. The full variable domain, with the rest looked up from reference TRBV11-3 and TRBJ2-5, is EAGVVQSPRYKIIEKKQPVAFWCNPISGHNTLYWYLQNLGQGPELLIRYENEEAVDDSQLPKDRFSAERLKGVDSTLKIQPAELGDSAVYLCASSLGAELETQYFGPGTRLLVL.